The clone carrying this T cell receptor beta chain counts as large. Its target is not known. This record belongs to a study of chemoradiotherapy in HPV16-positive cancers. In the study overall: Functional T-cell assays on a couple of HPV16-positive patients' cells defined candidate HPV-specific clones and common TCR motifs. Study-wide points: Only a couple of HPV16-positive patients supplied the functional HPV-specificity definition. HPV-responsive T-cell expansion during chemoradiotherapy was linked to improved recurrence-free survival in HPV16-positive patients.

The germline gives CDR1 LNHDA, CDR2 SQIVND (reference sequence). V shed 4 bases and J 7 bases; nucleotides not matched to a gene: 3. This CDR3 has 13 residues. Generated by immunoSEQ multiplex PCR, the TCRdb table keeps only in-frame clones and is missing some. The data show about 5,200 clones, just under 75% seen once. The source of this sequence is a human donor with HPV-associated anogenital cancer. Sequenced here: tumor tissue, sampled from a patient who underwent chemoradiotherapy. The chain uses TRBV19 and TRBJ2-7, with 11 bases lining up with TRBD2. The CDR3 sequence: CASSRLAGREQYF. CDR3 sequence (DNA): TGTGCCAGTAGTAGACTAGCGGGACGGGAGCAGTACTTC.